This is a list of T cell receptor beta chains from one sample in a study of T cell responses to AZD1222 COVID-19 vaccine. Sequencing was performed with immunoSEQ multiplex PCR; in TCRdb, only in-frame clones are kept and a portion is missing. The sample includes 200,000 to 250,000 clones, less than 95% of them seen just once. The sample consisted of peripheral blood, taken 28 days after the second dose of the MenACWY control vaccine. The origin of the receptors is an adult who received the MenACWY meningococcal vaccine as a control. The CDR3 runs from the conserved cysteine through the conserved F or W. D genes are given only for firm matches. Not every row has a clone size; where given, it reads once, few, many or a size class.

CDR3aa	CDR3nt	j_gene	d_gene	abundance	v_gene
CAGRAGANTGELFF	TGTGCCGGCCGGGCGGGGGCGAACACCGGGGAGCTGTTTTTT	TRBJ2-2	TRBD2	.	TRBV6-5
CASSPGTGRRYNEQFF	TGTGCCAGCAGCCCAGGGACAGGGCGGCGGTACAATGAGCAGTTCTTC	TRBJ2-1	TRBD1	.	TRBV7-3
CSVGGNGELNYGYTF	TGCAGCGTTGGGGGGAACGGAGAACTGAACTATGGCTACACCTTC	TRBJ1-2	.	few	TRBV29-1
CASSGQAGTEAFF	TGTGCCAGCAGTGGTCAGGCGGGCACTGAAGCTTTCTTT	TRBJ1-1	.	few	TRBV6-4
CASSLSGRVYEQFF	TGTGCCAGCAGTTTAAGCGGGAGGGTCTATGAGCAGTTCTTC	TRBJ2-1	TRBD2	.	TRBV28
CASSETVSYEQYF	TGTGCCAGCAGTGAAACAGTCTCCTACGAGCAGTACTTC	TRBJ2-7	.	.	TRBV6-1
CASSKWQGVVTQYF	TGTGCCAGCAGCAAATGGCAAGGAGTGGTTACGCAGTATTTT	TRBJ2-3	.	.	TRBV21-1
CASSEGGASVADTQYF	TGTGCCAGCAGTGAAGGTGGGGCTAGCGTCGCAGATACGCAGTATTTT	TRBJ2-3	.	.	TRBV6-4
CASSPRVAGGHNEQFF	TGTGCCAGCAGCCCTCGTGTAGCGGGGGGGCATAATGAGCAGTTCTTC	TRBJ2-1	TRBD2	.	TRBV7-3
CASSQDGDFFNEQFF	TGTGCCAGCAGCCAGGATGGGGACTTCTTTAATGAGCAGTTCTTC	TRBJ2-1	.	.	TRBV3-1/TRBV3-2
CASSLGTGGEQYF	TGTGCCAGCAGTTTGGGGACCGGGGGCGAGCAGTACTTC	TRBJ2-7	.	.	TRBV9
CASSLSTGAWPQHF	TGTGCCAGCAGTTTATCGACAGGGGCATGGCCCCAGCATTTT	TRBJ1-5	TRBD1	.	TRBV28
CASTQPGQGYEQYF	TGTGCCAGCACCCAACCGGGACAGGGATACGAGCAGTACTTC	TRBJ2-7	TRBD1	.	TRBV6-6
CSAGQGGHGYTF	TGCAGCGCTGGACAGGGGGGACATGGCTACACCTTC	TRBJ1-2	TRBD1	.	TRBV29-1
CASSPRRGQYNEQFF	TGTGCCAGCAGCCCTCGGAGGGGCCAGTACAATGAGCAGTTCTTC	TRBJ2-1	.	.	TRBV7-9
CASSRQGAYEQYF	TGTGCCAGCAGTCGACAGGGGGCCTACGAGCAGTACTTC	TRBJ2-7	TRBD1	.	TRBV28
CASSSTGTSEERTYNEQFF	TGTGCCAGCTCATCAACCGGGACTAGCGAGGAGCGAACCTACAATGAGCAGTTCTTC	TRBJ2-1	TRBD2	.	TRBV18
CASSKAVETNEKLFF	TGTGCCAGCAGCAAAGCAGTTGAAACTAATGAAAAACTGTTTTTT	TRBJ1-4	.	.	TRBV21-1
CASSEWGQSEKLFF	TGTGCCAGCAGCGAATGGGGACAGTCTGAAAAACTGTTTTTT	TRBJ1-4	TRBD1	.	TRBV6-2/TRBV6-3
CASRGDEQFF	TGTGCCAGCAGGGGCGATGAGCAGTTCTTC	TRBJ2-1	.	.	TRBV28
CSVGEPLYGYTF	TGCAGCGTTGGCGAACCCCTCTATGGCTACACCTTC	TRBJ1-2	.	.	TRBV29-1
CAVQEGYGYTF	TGTGCCGTACAGGAGGGGTATGGCTACACCTTC	TRBJ1-2	.	.	TRBV30
CASSSPDREGGGYTF	TGTGCCAGCAGCTCACCGGACAGGGAAGGAGGTGGCTACACCTTC	TRBJ1-2	TRBD1	.	TRBV7-6